Listed below are T cell receptor beta chains from one sample, sequenced in a study of blood T cell repertoires in COVID-19. TCRdb's table, derived via immunoSEQ multiplex PCR, lists solely in-frame clones and lacks some. The sample lists 200,000 to 300,000 clones, 85% to 90% occurring once. Sample: peripheral blood. Source of these receptors: a woman aged 40 to 55 with acute or convalescent COVID-19. Each CDR3 is given with its conserved first and last residue.

V: TRBV5-1; length: 15; J: TRBJ1-2; CDR3: CASSSGTGVPYGYTF
V: TRBV27; length: 13; J: TRBJ2-2; CDR3: CASSFQRAGELFF
V: TRBV19; length: 15; J: TRBJ1-2; CDR3: CASSILDRGNYGYTF
V: TRBV30; length: 14; J: TRBJ2-5; CDR3: CAWSPVAGRETQYF
V: TRBV5-4; length: 16; J: TRBJ2-5; CDR3: CASSLGLAGGQETQYF
V: TRBV19; length: 13; J: TRBJ1-5; CDR3: CASSMRGREPQHF
V: TRBV3-1/TRBV3-2; length: 15; J: TRBJ2-2; CDR3: CASSRNSRGSRELFF
V: TRBV10-3; length: 13; J: TRBJ2-5; CDR3: CAISERGQETQYF
V: TRBV5-8; length: 14; J: TRBJ2-5; CDR3: CASSPGTTQETQYF
V: TRBV5-1; length: 15; J: TRBJ2-5; CDR3: CASSLAYTPEETQYF
V: TRBV19; length: 16; J: TRBJ1-5; CDR3: CASSISTGYSNQPQHF
V: TRBV2; length: 16; J: TRBJ2-1; CDR3: CASSEALAGSYNEQFF
V: TRBV7-2; length: 14; J: TRBJ1-1; CDR3: CASSSGQLNTEAFF
V: TRBV4-2; length: 14; J: TRBJ2-5; CDR3: CASSQGDSQETQYF
V: TRBV28; length: 15; J: TRBJ1-1; CDR3: CASSPASGENGEAFF
V: TRBV2; length: 15; J: TRBJ2-2; CDR3: CASSEGTRRTGELFF
V: TRBV25-1; length: 13; J: TRBJ1-5; CDR3: CASTDRGNQPQHF
V: TRBV12-5; length: 13; J: TRBJ1-1; CDR3: CASGLVGDTEAFF
V: TRBV7-3; length: 16; J: TRBJ2-3; CDR3: CASSLGTSGGADTQYF
V: TRBV4-2; length: 15; J: TRBJ2-5; CDR3: CASSQDLTGWETQYF
V: TRBV24-1; length: 18; J: TRBJ2-3; CDR3: CATSDRTSGGTKADTQYF
V: TRBV27; length: 15; J: TRBJ1-2; CDR3: CASGPTGGAFYGYTF
V: TRBV15; length: 17; J: TRBJ1-1; CDR3: CATSRVWGRGLNTEAFF
V: TRBV18; length: 15; J: TRBJ2-5; CDR3: CASSPPGALKETQYF
V: TRBV9; length: 17; J: TRBJ1-2; CDR3: CASSAFLDRGGGYGYTF
V: TRBV7-2; length: 16; J: TRBJ2-4; CDR3: CASRPSGRGGLDIQYF
V: TRBV7-2; length: 12; J: TRBJ2-1; CDR3: CASSLNLDEQFF
V: TRBV24-1; length: 14; J: TRBJ2-1; CDR3: CATSDQGSYNEQFF
V: TRBV5-1; length: 15; J: TRBJ1-1; CDR3: CASSRTGLGNTEAFF
V: TRBV18; length: 14; J: TRBJ1-1; CDR3: CASVNSGMNTEAFF
V: TRBV3-1/TRBV3-2; length: 14; J: TRBJ2-2; CDR3: CASSLGGVIGELFF
V: TRBV5-1; length: 14; J: TRBJ2-1; CDR3: CASSSGTSYNEQFF
V: TRBV10-2; length: 18; J: TRBJ2-1; CDR3: CASSETPETSNIYNEQFF
V: TRBV12-3/TRBV12-4; length: 12; J: TRBJ1-2; CDR3: CASKREVYGYTF
V: TRBV28; length: 15; J: TRBJ1-5; CDR3: CASTSWGRDYQPQHF
V: TRBV6-1; length: 16; J: TRBJ1-4; CDR3: CASSARQGRRDEKLFF
V: TRBV5-1; length: 15; J: TRBJ1-2; CDR3: CASSHRTGSNYGYTF
V: TRBV9; length: 16; J: TRBJ1-4; CDR3: CASSRSRTGANEKLFF
V: TRBV9; length: 19; J: TRBJ1-2; CDR3: CASSVAQSVGEGLGYGYTF
V: TRBV7-2; length: 14; J: TRBJ1-2; CDR3: CASSLTATLYGYTF
V: TRBV19; length: 13; J: TRBJ1-1; CDR3: CASVSGGNTEAFF
V: TRBV6-5; length: 13; J: TRBJ1-1; CDR3: CASSYRQITEAFF
V: TRBV28; length: 13; J: TRBJ1-1; CDR3: CASSAGGNTEAFF